Listed below are T cell receptor beta chains from one sample, sequenced in a study of blood T cell repertoires in COVID-19. This table comes from immunoSEQ multiplex PCR, and its TCRdb copy is limited to in-frame clones, with some not included. This sample has approximately 300,000 clones, with more than 70% found just once. The sequenced sample was peripheral blood. The receptors were gathered from a woman aged 45-60 years with acute or convalescent COVID-19. The CDR3 runs from the conserved cysteine through the conserved F or W. The D gene is left open where the match is weak. Clone size appears in some rows only: once, few, many, or a class for an expanded clone.

J	D	V	size	DNA	CDR3
TRBJ1-3	TRBD1	TRBV2	once	TGTGCCACCCGGGACAGGGGGCAAGGAAACACCATATATTTT	CATRDRGQGNTIYF
TRBJ2-1	TRBD2	TRBV5-1	.	TGCGCCAGCAGCTTGTATAGCGGGGGCACCTACAATGAGCAGTTCTTC	CASSLYSGGTYNEQFF
TRBJ2-2	TRBD1	TRBV6-6	.	TGTGCCAGCAAAGATTACAGGGGGTCCGCCGGGGAGCTGTTTTTT	CASKDYRGSAGELFF
TRBJ1-1	.	TRBV7-9	.	TGTGCCAGCAGTCCCCACGGGGGACCGGCTGAAGCTTTCTTT	CASSPHGGPAEAFF
TRBJ1-3	.	TRBV11-2	few	TGTGCCAGCAGCCTTGGGGGGGGAAACACCATATATTTT	CASSLGGGNTIYF
TRBJ1-1	TRBD1	TRBV7-2	.	TGTGCCAGCAGCGACAGGGGGTGGGACACTGAAGCTTTCTTT	CASSDRGWDTEAFF
TRBJ1-2	.	TRBV18	once	TGTGCCAGCTCACCACATCCGGGTCGGGATGGCTACACCTTC	CASSPHPGRDGYTF
TRBJ1-5	.	TRBV28	.	TGTGCCAGCACCCGACGACAGGCCTATAGCAATCAGCCCCAGCATTTT	CASTRRQAYSNQPQHF
TRBJ1-5	.	TRBV15	few	TGTGCCACCAGCGAGGGCGGGAATCAGCCCCAGCATTTT	CATSEGGNQPQHF
TRBJ1-1	.	TRBV24-1	.	TGTGCCACCTCCACAGGAACGAACACTGAAGCTTTCTTT	CATSTGTNTEAFF
TRBJ1-1	TRBD1	TRBV10-3	.	TGTGCCATCAGTCAGAAGGGGGCAGAAGAAGCTTTCTTT	CAISQKGAEEAFF
TRBJ1-4	.	TRBV7-2	.	TGTGCCAGCAGCCTCGCGAGTGCAACTAATGAAAAACTGTTTTTT	CASSLASATNEKLFF
TRBJ1-1	TRBD1	TRBV27	.	TGTGCCAGCAGTAGGGACAGGGGGCCCACTGAAGCTTTCTTT	CASSRDRGPTEAFF
TRBJ1-6	.	TRBV11-2	.	TGTGCCAGCAGCCAAAGCCATACCTCCTATAATTCACCCCTCCACTTT	CASSQSHTSYNSPLHF